This entry lists 26 T cell receptor beta chains sequenced from one sample in a study of T cells after yellow fever vaccination (dated by TCRdb to the late 2010s). Library construction relied on 5' RACE. Sequencing relied on an Illumina NovaSeq 6000. Clones were called with MiXCR by TCRdb after fastp trimmed the public reads at Q25, and only in-frame beta chains were retained. Rows matching on CDR3 protein sequence are summarized as one entry with the most common DNA and genes. Present in this sample are about 350,000 distinct CDR3 sequences, around 13% of which were seen just once. The ten largest account for 3% to 4% of the sample. This specimen's treatment or condition label, interpreted: live attenuated yellow fever vaccine strain. Sequences were derived from CD4+ T cells sorted from PBMCs, sampled 15 days after the yellow fever booster vaccination. The source of these receptors is a man younger than 35 who received the YFV17D yellow fever vaccine.

This clonotype was counted between two and nine times. CDR3: CASSYRFGLGETQYF. CDR3 DNA sequence: TGTGCCAGCAGTTACCGGTTCGGCCTGGGGGAGACCCAGTACTTC. The chain employs TRBV6-5 and TRBJ2-5; no clear D gene. The CDR3 runs 15 residues. The V end was cut by 2 bases, the J end by 5 bases, with 15 bases between. CDR1 is MNHEY, CDR2 SVGAGI, per germline.

The V call is TRBV2, the J call TRBJ2-7; 7 positions match TRBD2. CDR1 is SNHLY, CDR2 FYNNEI, per germline. The CDR3 length is 15 residues. V trimming: 7 bases; J trimming: 5 bases; junction bases outside the gene matches: 14. The CDR3 sequence is CASIKGAQRGHEQYF. CDR3 coding DNA: TGTGCCAGCATTAAGGGAGCCCAGCGGGGCCACGAGCAGTACTTC.

This clonotype showed up many times. The gene calls are TRBV5-1 and TRBJ2-7; D gene unclear. The CDR3 is 15 residues long. Trimming left V 0 bases short and J 0 bases short, with 10 bases between. Germline-derived CDR1 and CDR2 are SGHRS and YFSETQ. In DNA, the CDR3 is TGCGCCAGCAGCTTGGCCTGGCTGGACTCCTACGAGCAGTACTTC. Its protein product is CASSLAWLDSYEQYF.

This clonotype was detected only a few times. The chain recombines TRBV2 with TRBJ2-5; TRBD2 matches at 11 bases. V trimming: 4 bases; J trimming: 2 bases; junction bases outside the gene matches: 9. Germline lookup yields CDR1 SNHLY and CDR2 FYNNEI. The CDR3 length is 17 residues. The CDR3 region has the DNA TGTGCCAGCAGTGGGGCTAGCGGGGGGCCGACGCAAGAGACCCAGTACTTC. It specifies CASSGASGGPTQETQYF.

This clonotype was detected ten times or more. The chain couples TRBV12-3 or TRBV12-4 to TRBJ2-5, with D possibly matching TRBD1 (6 bases). V was pared by 4 bases and J by 5 bases, with 8 bases between. This CDR3 is built from 12 residues. CDR3 in amino acids: CASSSQGETQYF. The CDR3 DNA is TGTGCCAGCAGTTCCCAGGGGGAGACCCAGTACTTC.

This chain links TRBV4-1 with TRBJ1-3, with D possibly matching TRBD1 (5 bases). Looked up from germline, CDR1 is MGHRA and CDR2 is YSYEKL. The CDR3 loop spans 15 amino acids. Trimming pared 1 base from V and 3 bases from J, leaving 10 bases between. This CDR3 is CASSQVAGIGNTIYF. The CDR3 DNA sequence: TGCGCCAGCAGCCAAGTGGCAGGGATTGGAAACACCATATATTTT.

This clonotype was counted between two and nine times. This CDR3 reads CASSGTGMETQYF. In nucleotides, the CDR3 is TGTGCCAGCAGCGGGACAGGGATGGAGACCCAGTACTTC. This chain joins TRBV12-3 or TRBV12-4 and TRBJ2-5; 9 nucleotides line up with TRBD1. The CDR3 has 13 residues. V trimming: 6 bases; J trimming: 5 bases; junction bases outside the gene matches: 4.

The V call is TRBV27, the J call TRBJ1-2, with D unclear. CDR3 length: 14 amino acids. V lost 2 bases, J lost 3 bases, and 10 bases lay in between. Germline V gives CDR1 MNHEY, CDR2 SMNVEV (reference sequence). The CDR3: CASSLRPADYGYTF. The CDR3 region has the DNA TGTGCCAGCAGTTTACGTCCAGCGGACTATGGCTACACCTTC.

This clonotype was picked up many times. The chain uses TRBV7-9 and TRBJ2-7; 8 nucleotides match TRBD1. Germline V gene lookup returns CDR1 SEHNR and CDR2 FQNEAQ (reference sequence). The CDR3 runs to 14 residues. Unmatched junction bases numbered 5, after V lost 4 bases and J lost 3 bases. Here the CDR3 DNA reads TGTGCCAGCAGCTGGGGGACAGGAAACTACGAGCAGTACTTC. Its protein is CASSWGTGNYEQYF.

The V call is TRBV4-3, the J call TRBJ2-1; TRBD2 agrees at 12 bases. The germline CDR1 and CDR2 sequences are LGHNA and YSLEER. V dropped 0 bases and J dropped 7; count of bases not matched to a gene: 4. The CDR3 sequence is 16 residues long. The CDR3, as DNA: TGCGCCAGCAGCCAAGAACTAGCGGGGGGTATGAATGAGCAGTTCTTC. It translates to CASSQELAGGMNEQFF.

This clonotype turned up a few times. V gene TRBV5-1 combines with J gene TRBJ2-1; 10 bases are a match to TRBD2. Trimming at V came to 4 bases and at J to 8 bases, leaving 12 bases not matched to a gene. CDR1 is SGHRS, CDR2 YFSETQ, per germline. This CDR3 spans 16 amino acids. CDR3 amino acids: CASSPPSGGETDEQFF. CDR3 coding DNA: TGCGCCAGCAGCCCCCCGAGCGGGGGGGAAACCGATGAGCAGTTCTTC.

This clonotype turned up a few times. The chain recombines TRBV5-6 with TRBJ2-4, with a tentative D call TRBD1 (6 bases). The V gene lost 4 bases and the J gene lost 5 bases, with 19 bases spanning the gap. The CDR3 spans 16 residues. Germline V gene data show CDR1 as SGHDT and CDR2 as YYEEEE. The CDR3 bases are TGTGCCAGCAGCCCAGGATGGGGGCGCTTCGAAAACATTCAGTACTTC. Protein: CASSPGWGRFENIQYF.

The chain carries TRBV20-1 and TRBJ1-2, with D unresolved. The germline V gene has CDR1 DFQATT and CDR2 SNEGSKA (reference sequence). The CDR3 covers 14 residues. Trimming removed 2 bases from V and 8 bases from J, with 18 bases in between. The CDR3 protein is CSARPQRKDRGYTF. The DNA for the CDR3 is TGCAGTGCTAGACCCCAAAGGAAGGATCGCGGCTACACCTTC.

This clonotype was seen more than once but under ten times. The rearrangement links TRBV24-1 to TRBJ2-3; TRBD1 matches 8 bases. Germline assignment: CDR1 KGHDR and CDR2 SFDVKD. V lost 3 bases, J lost 1 base, and 5 bases stayed unmatched. This CDR3 comprises 16 residues. Written as DNA, the CDR3 is TGTGCCACCAGTGATGCAGGGGGCTATGGCACAGATACGCAGTATTTT. Translating gives CATSDAGGYGTDTQYF.

This chain connects TRBV6-5 to TRBJ2-7, with 7 nucleotides matching TRBD2. The CDR3 sequence is 13 residues long. In germline, CDR1 is MNHEY, CDR2 SVGAGI. J lost 6 bases, V lost 6 bases, and 8 bases had no gene match. The CDR3 loop reads CASRQTSAGEQYV. DNA of the CDR3: TGTGCCAGCAGGCAAACTAGCGCGGGCGAGCAGTACGTC.

In its sample, this clonotype was seen many times. The CDR3 loop reads CASSFVRSSKHNEQFF. As DNA, the CDR3 is TGTGCCAGCAGCTTTGTGCGGTCTTCAAAGCACAATGAGCAGTTCTTC. The rearrangement uses TRBV11-2 and TRBJ2-1; D not resolved. Deletions cut 3 bases from V and 5 bases from J, with 17 bases between. This CDR3 region has 16 residues. CDR1 and CDR2 from the germline V gene are SGHAT and FQNNGV.

The table lists this clonotype with a few counts. The chain uses TRBV5-4 and TRBJ1-3; 10 positions agree with TRBD1. Germline CDR1 is SGHNT and CDR2 is YYREEE (reference sequence). V lost 3 bases, J lost 4 bases, and 4 bases stayed unmatched. CDR3 size: 15 residues. The CDR3 spells CASSWTGGAGNTIYF. In nucleotides, the CDR3 is TGTGCCAGCAGCTGGACAGGGGGTGCCGGAAACACCATATATTTT.

The rearrangement joins TRBV30 to TRBJ1-1; D is perhaps TRBD1 (5 bases). Looked up from germline, CDR1 is GTSNPN and CDR2 is SVGIG (reference sequence). The CDR3 extends over 13 amino acids. The CDR3 sequence: CALSGGMNTEAFF. The DNA of the CDR3 is TGTGCGCTCTCTGGGGGGATGAACACTGAAGCTTTCTTT. The variable domain in full, completed from reference TRBV30 and TRBJ1-1, reads SQTIHQWPATLVQPVGSPLSLECTVEGTSNPNLYWYRQAAGRGLQLLFYSVGIGQISSEVPQNLSASRPQDRQFILSSKKLLLSDSGFYLCALSGGMNTEAFFGQGTRLTVV.

This clonotype was seen at least ten times. J is TRBJ2-1 and V is TRBV7-2, with D unresolved. The V end lost 5 bases, the J end lost 8 bases, and 13 bases lay between the germline ends. Germline CDR1 and CDR2: SGHTA and FQGNSA. The CDR3 extends over 13 amino acids. CDR3 protein: CASSSLGRDEQFF. The CDR3 nucleotides read TGTGCCAGCAGCAGCTTAGGCAGAGATGAGCAGTTCTTC.

Only a few counts were recorded for this clonotype. This chain joins TRBV6-5 and TRBJ1-3; D is unclear. Trimming pared 7 bases from V and 4 bases from J, leaving 11 bases between. CDR3 size: 13 residues. The germline gives CDR1 MNHEY, CDR2 SVGAGI. As DNA, the CDR3 is TGTGCCAGCATGGGAGTGGAGGGAAACACCATATATTTT. This sequence encodes CASMGVEGNTIYF.

This clonotype has a handful of counts. The rearrangement joins TRBV20-1 to TRBJ1-1; possible D gene TRBD1, 5 bases. The CDR3 contains 15 residues. V lost 6 bases and J lost 2, with 19 bases in between. The germline gives CDR1 DFQATT, CDR2 SNEGSKA (reference sequence). DNA of the CDR3: TGCAGTGCCAGGGATCCAAGGAAGTTTAACACTGAAGCTTTCTTT. Protein sequence: CSARDPRKFNTEAFF.

This clonotype was seen more than once but under ten times. The V gene is TRBV20-1, the J gene TRBJ2-2; 7 nucleotides align to TRBD2. The V gene's germline CDR1 is DFQATT and CDR2 SNEGSKA (reference sequence). The CDR3 sequence is 17 residues long. V shed 3 bases, J shed 6 bases, and the junction held 16 bases outside the gene matches. The CDR3 coding sequence is TGCAGTGCTAGTGCCCCCCCGGGCGGGGGAACGGCCGGGGAGCTGTTTTTT. Translating it yields CSASAPPGGGTAGELFF.

This chain links TRBV7-2 with TRBJ2-3; 8 nucleotides match TRBD2. Germline V gives CDR1 SGHTA, CDR2 FQGNSA. J was trimmed by 3 bases and V by 5 bases; bases with no gene match: 7. The CDR3 runs to 15 residues. The CDR3, as DNA: TGTGCCAGCAGCCCTAGTGTAGCGGGGACAGATACGCAGTATTTT. It yields the protein CASSPSVAGTDTQYF.

This sequence joins TRBV18 and TRBJ1-2; weak D call: TRBD1 (5 bases). V lost 3 bases to trimming and J lost 2 bases, with 16 bases between them. CDR1 and CDR2 from the germline V gene are KGHSH and LQKENI. The CDR3 spans 16 residues. In DNA, the CDR3 is TGTGCCAGCTCACCCTCCCAGTTGGGGACCAACTATGGCTACACCTTC. It specifies CASSPSQLGTNYGYTF.

The chain uses TRBV9 and TRBJ2-3, with no clear D. This CDR3 spans 13 amino acids. V lost 2 bases, J lost 1 base, and 5 bases lay in between. Germline CDR1 and CDR2: SGDLS and YYNGEE. The CDR3 reads CASSVLGTDTQYF. The DNA for the CDR3 is TGTGCCAGCAGCGTCTTAGGCACAGATACGCAGTATTTT.

In this sample, this clonotype turned up a few times. The chain combines TRBV7-9 with TRBJ1-1, with D unresolved. This CDR3 contains 13 residues. V was clipped by 3 bases and J by 0 bases, with 5 bases between them. Germline V CDR1 and CDR2: SEHNR, FQNEAQ (reference sequence). Written as DNA, the CDR3 is TGTGCCAGCAGCTTCGCGCTGAACACTGAAGCTTTCTTT. Translation gives CASSFALNTEAFF.